These 21 T cell receptor beta chains share one sample of origin, sequenced in a study of T cells in women clearing cervical HPV infection (dated by TCRdb to between 2018 and 2020). Library preparation used the immunoSEQ multiplex PCR assay. This immuneACCESS table, as held by TCRdb, lists in-frame sequences with V and J called but not all clones. Of the missing ones, under half trace to an unresolved V gene in checked studies; the others have no known cause. This sample's table lists 35,000 to 45,000 clones. The top ten hold 1% to 1.5% of the sample. What was sequenced was blood buffy coat. The receptors stem from a woman aged 18 to 75 with a cervical HPV16 infection that either progressed to CIN3+ or cleared (not recorded which).

Worth noting for this clone: The read ends 3 residues before the CDR3 terminus; that terminus is restored from the germline J gene. This rearrangement joins TRBV7-3 to TRBJ2-1; D uncertain. CDR1 and CDR2 from the germline V gene are SGHTA and FQGTGA. V dropped 1 base and J dropped 0 bases, with 10 bases sitting between them. This CDR3 has 16 residues. This chain's CDR3 is CASSLIAATSYNEQFF. The sequenced part of the CDR3 DNA is TGTGCCAGCAGCTTAATTGCGGCCACCTCCTACAATGAG.

CDR3 sequence reads: CSASRPTSTPYEQYF. The DNA read from the CDR3 is TGCAGTGCTAGCCGGCCGACTAGCACGCCCTACGAG. The genes are TRBV20-1 and TRBJ2-7, with 7 bases lining up with TRBD2. The read terminates 3 residues before the CDR3 end, so the remaining end is supplied by the germline J gene. Looked up from germline, CDR1 is DFQATT and CDR2 is SNEGSKA (reference sequence). CDR3 size: 15 residues. V dropped 3 bases and J dropped 2; count of bases not matched to a gene: 10.

Of note for this clone: Read coverage stops 3 residues before the CDR3 terminus; the germline J gene supplies the remainder. J is TRBJ2-7 and V is TRBV2, with 15 bases that match TRBD2. Losses at the gene ends were 7 bases for V and 6 bases for J; bases not matched to a gene: 4. In germline, CDR1 is SNHLY, CDR2 FYNNEI. The CDR3 length is 14 residues. CDR3 amino acids: CASNPGLAGGEQYF. The DNA read from the CDR3 is TGTGCCAGCAACCCGGGACTAGCGGGAGGCGAG.

Concerning this clone: Sequencing ends 3 residues short of the CDR3 end; the germline J gene provides the rest. V is TRBV2 and J is TRBJ1-4; the D gene is possibly TRBD1 (6 bases). The germline CDR1 and CDR2 sequences are SNHLY and FYNNEI. This CDR3 contains 16 residues. Trimming stripped 9 bases from V and 1 base from J, with 18 bases between. The CDR3 here is CAREAGAGETNEKLFF. Partial CDR3 DNA: TGTGCCAGAGAAGCAGGGGCAGGGGAAACTAATGAAAAA. The full variable domain, rest sourced from reference TRBV2 and TRBJ1-4, is EPEVTQTPSHQVTQMGQEVILRCVPISNHLYFYWYRQILGQKVEFLVSFYNNEISEKSEIFDDQFSVERPDGSNFTLKIRSTKLEDSAMYFCAREAGAGETNEKLFFGSGTQLSVL.

To note about this clone: The germline gene is not matched at one end of the junction; a read error may be the cause. Read sequence stops 3 residues before the CDR3 end, and the germline J gene provides the missing end. In the same sample, other DNA sequences code for this CDR3. The V and J genes are TRBV2 and TRBJ1-3; 8 positions agree with TRBD1. The CDR3 is made up of 14 amino acids. Germline CDR1 is SNHLY and CDR2 is FYNNEI. The CDR3: CASSRTGTGNTIYF. The covered CDR3 bases are TGTGCCAGCAGTCGGACAGGGACTGGAAACACA.

Details on this clone: The CDR3 extends 3 residues past the end of the read, so its final part is completed from the germline J gene. The chain couples TRBV19 to TRBJ2-7, with TRBD2 matching over 10 bases. With V trimmed by 4 bases and J by 0 bases, 6 bases remained unmatched. Per germline, CDR1 LNHDA and CDR2 SQIVND (reference sequence). The CDR3 is 16 amino acids. The CDR3: CASSRAGGPLSYEQYF. CDR3 DNA, as far as it was read: TGTGCCAGTAGTAGAGCGGGAGGGCCGCTCTCCTACGAG.

As concerns this clone: The missing CDR3 end, 3 residues past where the read stops, is filled in from the germline J gene. This sequence joins TRBV5-1 and TRBJ2-7; no firm D call. Germline V CDR1 and CDR2: SGHRS, YFSETQ. Trimming cost V 3 bases and J 3 bases, with 4 bases left between them. This CDR3 contains 11 residues. CDR3 in amino acids: CASSSHYEQYF. Partial CDR3 DNA: TGCGCCAGCAGCTCCCACTACGAG. The complete variable domain, with remaining parts taken from reference TRBV5-1 and TRBJ2-7, reads KAGVTQTPRYLIKTRGQQVTLSCSPISGHRSVSWYQQTPGQGLQFLFEYFSETQRNKGNFPGRFSGRQFSNSRSEMNVSTLELGDSALYLCASSSHYEQYFGPGTRLTVT.

Turning to this clone: The CDR3 is cut off 3 residues early in the read; its end comes from the germline J gene. The chain couples TRBV2 to TRBJ2-5; a possible D gene is TRBD1 (5 bases). This CDR3 comprises 14 residues. The V gene's germline CDR1 is SNHLY and CDR2 FYNNEI. V lost 4 bases, J lost 1 base, and 10 bases lay in between. This chain's CDR3 is CASSVRQTQETQYF. The CDR3 DNA, read in part, is TGTGCCAGCAGTGTCAGACAGACCCAAGAGACC.

A note on this clone: The CDR3 goes on 3 residues after the read ends, and that part is filled in from the germline J gene. The J gene is TRBJ1-2, the V gene TRBV5-4; D is unclear. CDR1 and CDR2 from the germline V gene are SGHNT and YYREEE (reference sequence). CDR3 length: 13 amino acids. The sequenced part of the CDR3 DNA is TGTGCCAGCAGCCTTATTCTCGTCCAGGGC. Protein product: CASSLILVQG. The CDR3, in full, reads CASSLILVQGYTF.

Regarding this clone: The read halts 3 residues ahead of the CDR3 end, with the missing end drawn from the germline J gene. The V gene is TRBV6-2 or TRBV6-3, the J gene TRBJ2-2; 9 nucleotides match TRBD1. Germline CDR1 MNHEY, CDR2 SVGEGT. Trimming cost V 4 bases and J 0 bases; bases outside gene matches: 3. The CDR3 covers 16 residues. CDR3 region: CASSSWDRANTGELFF. CDR3 DNA (partial): TGTGCCAGCAGTTCGTGGGACAGGGCGAACACCGGGGAG.

About this clone: With the read ending 3 residues before the CDR3 end, the germline J gene is used to fill in that end. V gene TRBV7-3 combines with J gene TRBJ2-1; D is possibly TRBD1 (6 bases). V was clipped by 4 bases and J by 9 bases, with 13 bases between them. Per germline, CDR1 SGHTA and CDR2 FQGTGA. This CDR3 is built from 13 residues. The part of the CDR3 DNA that was read is TGTGCCAGCAGCTCAAACAGGGTGGGTGAG. This gives the protein CASSSNRVGE. The whole CDR3 region reads CASSSNRVGEQFF.

With respect to this clone: The CDR3 goes on 3 residues after the read ends, and that part is filled in from the germline J gene. This rearrangement joins TRBV18 to TRBJ2-1; weak D call: TRBD2 (5 bases). The CDR3 has 16 amino acids. Germline V CDR1 and CDR2: KGHSH, LQKENI. Between the trimmed V and J ends, which lost 1 base and 0 bases, there was a span of 10 bases. The CDR3 DNA, read in part, is TGTGCCAGCTCACCACTAGCGTTGAGCTCCTACAATGAG. Translating gives CASSPLALSSYNE. The CDR3 as a whole reads CASSPLALSSYNEQFF.

Worth noting for this clone: The read falls 3 residues short of the CDR3 end, and the missing part is taken from the germline J gene. V usage is TRBV6-1 and J usage is TRBJ1-1; D may be TRBD1 (6 bases). CDR3 length equals 16 residues. V was cut by 4 bases and J by 2 bases, with 17 bases left in between. Per germline, CDR1 MNHNS and CDR2 SASEGT. The CDR3 loop reads CASSGPPGGRNTEAFF. The covered CDR3 bases are TGTGCCAGCAGTGGACCCCCTGGGGGCAGAAACACTGAA.

Details on this clone: With the read ending 3 residues before the CDR3 end, the germline J gene is used to fill in that end. V and J are TRBV7-2 and TRBJ2-1; 8 bases are shared with TRBD2. The CDR3 totals 15 residues. V shed 5 bases, J shed 8 bases, and the junction held 11 bases outside the gene matches. Germline values: CDR1 SGHTA, CDR2 FQGNSA. This CDR3 reads CASSLRAGERHEQFF. CDR3 DNA (partial): TGTGCCAGCAGCCTCCGAGCGGGAGAACGGCATGAG. Supplemented by reference TRBV7-2 and TRBJ2-1, the full variable domain reads GAGVSQSPSNKVTEKGKDVELRCDPISGHTALYWYRQSLGQGLEFLIYFQGNSAPDKSGLPSDRFSAERTGGSVSTLTIQRTQQEDSAVYLCASSLRAGERHEQFFGPGTRLTVL.

On this clone: The read ends 3 residues early relative to the CDR3; the germline J gene fills the gap. V is TRBV7-6 and J is TRBJ1-2; TRBD1 aligns across 11 bases. The CDR3 is 15 amino acids. Per germline, CDR1 SGHVS and CDR2 FNYEAQ. The sequenced part of the CDR3 DNA is TGTGCCAGCAGCGGGACAGGGGGAATAGCAGATACC. Encoded protein: CASSGTGGIADT. The entire CDR3 protein is CASSGTGGIADTYTF.

About this clone itself: The read finishes 3 residues shy of the CDR3 end, and the germline J gene is used to complete it. The rearrangement uses TRBV2 and TRBJ2-3; TRBD1 might be the D (6 bases). The ends were cut back, 4 bases at V and 2 bases at J, with 13 bases in the middle. This CDR3 comprises 15 residues. Germline V gene data show CDR1 as SNHLY and CDR2 as FYNNEI. The CDR3: CASSANGQHTDTQYF. CDR3 bases read: TGTGCCAGCAGTGCAAACGGACAGCACACAGATACG.

The DNA read from the CDR3 is TGTGCCAGCAGCTTAGCGCGGGCTAACACTGAA. This sequence encodes CASSLARANTE. The full CDR3 reads CASSLARANTEAFF. V gene TRBV7-2 combines with J gene TRBJ1-1; D remains ambiguous. The read halts 3 residues ahead of the CDR3 end, with the missing end drawn from the germline J gene. From germline, CDR1 is SGHTA and CDR2 FQGNSA. Trimming cost V 0 bases and J 2 bases, with 7 bases left between them. The CDR3 runs to 14 residues.

Regarding this clone: The DNA ends 3 residues before the CDR3 does, and the rest of the CDR3 is filled in from the germline J gene. This chain links TRBV5-1 with TRBJ2-3; TRBD2 matches at 7 bases. This CDR3 has 15 residues. V was clipped by 5 bases and J by 3 bases; unmatched bases: 9. CDR1 SGHRS and CDR2 YFSETQ come from the germline V gene. Incomplete CDR3 DNA: TGCGCCAGCAGGGAGGCGGGAGTAAGGACAGATACG. Translating it yields CASREAGVRTDT. The CDR3, in full, reads CASREAGVRTDTQYF.

Concerning this clone itself: The read comes to an end 3 residues before the CDR3 does, leaving the germline J gene to fill in the end. The chain carries TRBV30 and TRBJ1-4; D ambiguous. V lost 0 bases and J lost 0, with 5 bases in between. This CDR3 is 14 amino acids long. Germline assignment: CDR1 GTSNPN and CDR2 SVGIG (reference sequence). CDR3: CAWSVIATNEKLFF. The part of the CDR3 DNA that was read is TGTGCCTGGAGTGTAATCGCAACTAATGAAAAA.

On this clone: The CDR3 extends 3 residues past the end of the read, so its final part is completed from the germline J gene. The chain employs TRBV7-9 and TRBJ1-2; possible D gene TRBD1, 6 bases. CDR1 and CDR2 from the germline V gene are SEHNR and FQNEAQ (reference sequence). The CDR3 runs to 11 residues. The CDR3 spells CASELGDIYTF. Partial CDR3 DNA: TGTGCCAGCGAGCTTGGGGACATC.

The CDR3 is CASSSRDTRTGELFF. CDR3 DNA (partial): TGTGCCAGCAGCTCCCGGGACACAAGGACCGGGGAG. The genes are TRBV7-3 and TRBJ2-2; TRBD1 is a possible D gene (6 bases). The CDR3 end lies 3 residues beyond the end of the read and is filled in from the germline J gene. Germline CDR1 and CDR2: SGHTA and FQGTGA. The V end lost 4 bases, the J end lost 5 bases, and 14 bases lay between the germline ends. The CDR3 extends over 15 amino acids.